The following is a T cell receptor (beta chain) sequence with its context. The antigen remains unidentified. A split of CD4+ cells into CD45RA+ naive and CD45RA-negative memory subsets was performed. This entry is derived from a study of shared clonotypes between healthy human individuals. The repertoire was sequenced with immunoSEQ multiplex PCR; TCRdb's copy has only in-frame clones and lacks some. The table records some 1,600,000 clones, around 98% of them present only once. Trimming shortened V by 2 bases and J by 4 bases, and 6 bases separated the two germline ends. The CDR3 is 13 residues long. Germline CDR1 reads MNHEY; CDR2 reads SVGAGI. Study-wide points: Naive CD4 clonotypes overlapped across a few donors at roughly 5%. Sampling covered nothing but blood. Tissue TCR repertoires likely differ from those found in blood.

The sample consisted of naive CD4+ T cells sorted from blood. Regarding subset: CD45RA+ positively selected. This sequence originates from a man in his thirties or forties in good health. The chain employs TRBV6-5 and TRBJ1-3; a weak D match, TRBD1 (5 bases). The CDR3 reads CASSYRGGNTIYF. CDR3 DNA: TGTGCCAGCAGTTACAGGGGAGGAAACACCATATATTTT.